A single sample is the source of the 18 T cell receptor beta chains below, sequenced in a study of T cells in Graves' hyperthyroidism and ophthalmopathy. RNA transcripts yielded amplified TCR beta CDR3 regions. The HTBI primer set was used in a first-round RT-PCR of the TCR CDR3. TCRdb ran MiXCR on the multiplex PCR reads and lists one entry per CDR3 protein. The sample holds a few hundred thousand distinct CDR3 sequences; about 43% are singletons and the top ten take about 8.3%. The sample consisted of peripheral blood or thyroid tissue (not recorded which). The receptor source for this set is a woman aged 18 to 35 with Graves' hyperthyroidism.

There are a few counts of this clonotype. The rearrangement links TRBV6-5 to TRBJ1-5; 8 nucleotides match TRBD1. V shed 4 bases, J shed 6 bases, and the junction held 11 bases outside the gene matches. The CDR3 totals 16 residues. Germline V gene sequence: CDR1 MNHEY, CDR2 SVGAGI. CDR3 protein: CASSSLDRGVFQPQHF. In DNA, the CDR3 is TGTGCCAGCAGTTCCCTAGACAGGGGAGTTTTTCAGCCCCAGCATTTT.

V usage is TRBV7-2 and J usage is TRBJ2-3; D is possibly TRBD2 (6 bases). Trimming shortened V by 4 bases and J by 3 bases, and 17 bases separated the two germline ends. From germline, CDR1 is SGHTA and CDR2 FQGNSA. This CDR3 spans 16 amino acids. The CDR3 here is CASSSELALGTDTQYF. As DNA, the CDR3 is TGTGCCAGCAGCTCAGAACTAGCTTTGGGGACAGATACGCAGTATTTT.

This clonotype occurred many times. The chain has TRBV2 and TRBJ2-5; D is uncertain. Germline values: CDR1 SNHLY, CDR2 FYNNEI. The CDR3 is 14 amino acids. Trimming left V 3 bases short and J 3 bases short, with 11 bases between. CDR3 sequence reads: CASSEGWVEETQYF. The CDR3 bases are TGTGCCAGCAGTGAGGGGTGGGTGGAAGAGACCCAGTACTTC.

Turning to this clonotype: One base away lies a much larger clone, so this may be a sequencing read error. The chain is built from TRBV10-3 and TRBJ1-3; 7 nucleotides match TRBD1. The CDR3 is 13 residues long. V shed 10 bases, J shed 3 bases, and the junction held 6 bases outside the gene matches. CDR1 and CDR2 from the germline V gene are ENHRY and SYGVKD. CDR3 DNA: TGTGCCAGCAGGGGGGGGAATGGAAACACCATATATTTT. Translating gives CASRGGNGNTIYF.

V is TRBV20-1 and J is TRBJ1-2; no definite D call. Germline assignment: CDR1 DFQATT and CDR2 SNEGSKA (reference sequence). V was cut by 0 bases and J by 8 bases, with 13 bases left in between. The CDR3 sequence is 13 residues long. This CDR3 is CSAREVGMSGYTF. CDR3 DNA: TGCAGTGCTAGAGAGGTAGGGATGAGCGGCTACACCTTC.

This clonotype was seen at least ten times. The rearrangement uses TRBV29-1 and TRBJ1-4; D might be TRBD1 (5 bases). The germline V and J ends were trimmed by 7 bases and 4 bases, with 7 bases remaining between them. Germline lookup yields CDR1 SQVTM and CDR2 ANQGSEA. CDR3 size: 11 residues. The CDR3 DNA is TGCAGCGGGGACCTTAATGAAAAACTGTTTTTT. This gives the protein CSGDLNEKLFF.

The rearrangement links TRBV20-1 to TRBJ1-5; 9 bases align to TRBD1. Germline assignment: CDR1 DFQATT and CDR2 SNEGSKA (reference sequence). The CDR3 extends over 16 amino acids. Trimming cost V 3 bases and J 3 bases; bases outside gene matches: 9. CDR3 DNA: TGCAGTGCTAGTGACCGGACAGGGGAGGACAATCAGCCCCAGCATTTT. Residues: CSASDRTGEDNQPQHF.

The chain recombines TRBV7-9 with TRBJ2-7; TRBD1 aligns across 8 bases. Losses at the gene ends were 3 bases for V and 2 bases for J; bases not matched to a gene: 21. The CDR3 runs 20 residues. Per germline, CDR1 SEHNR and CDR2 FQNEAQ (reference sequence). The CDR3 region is CASSFGGGEGGQGVPYEQYF. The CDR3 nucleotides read TGTGCCAGCAGCTTCGGCGGCGGCGAGGGTGGACAGGGAGTTCCCTACGAGCAGTACTTC. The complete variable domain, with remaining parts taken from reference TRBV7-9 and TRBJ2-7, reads DTGVSQNPRHKITKRGQNVTFRCDPISEHNRLYWYRQTLGQGPEFLTYFQNEAQLEKSRLLSDRFSAERPKGSFSTLEIQRTEQGDSAMYLCASSFGGGEGGQGVPYEQYFGPGTRLTVT.

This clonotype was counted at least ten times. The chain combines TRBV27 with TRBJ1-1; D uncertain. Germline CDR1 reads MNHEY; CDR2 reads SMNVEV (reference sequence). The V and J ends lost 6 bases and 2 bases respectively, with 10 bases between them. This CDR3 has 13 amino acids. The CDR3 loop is CASREQENTEAFF. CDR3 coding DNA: TGTGCCAGCAGGGAACAAGAAAACACTGAAGCTTTCTTT.

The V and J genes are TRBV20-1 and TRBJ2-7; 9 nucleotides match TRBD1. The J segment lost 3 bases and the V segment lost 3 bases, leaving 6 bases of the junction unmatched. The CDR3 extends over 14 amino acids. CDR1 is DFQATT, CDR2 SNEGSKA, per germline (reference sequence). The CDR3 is CSAREPGQGYEQYF. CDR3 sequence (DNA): TGCAGTGCTAGGGAGCCGGGACAGGGCTACGAGCAGTACTTC.

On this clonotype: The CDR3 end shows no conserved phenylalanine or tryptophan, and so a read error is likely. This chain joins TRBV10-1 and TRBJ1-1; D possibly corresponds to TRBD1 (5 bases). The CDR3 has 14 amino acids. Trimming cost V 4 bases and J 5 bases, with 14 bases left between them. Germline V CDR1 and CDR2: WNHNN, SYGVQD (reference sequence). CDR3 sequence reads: CASSVSGLRTEAFL. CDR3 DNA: TGCGCCAGCAGTGTGTCAGGGTTGAGGACTGAAGCTTTCCTT.

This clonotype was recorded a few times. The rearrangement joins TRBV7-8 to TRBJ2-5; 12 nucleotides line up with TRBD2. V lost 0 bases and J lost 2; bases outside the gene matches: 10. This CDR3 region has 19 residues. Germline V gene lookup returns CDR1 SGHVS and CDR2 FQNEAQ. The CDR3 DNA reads TGTGCCAGCAGCTTAGCATTGCTAGCGGGAGGGGTGTTACAAGAGACCCAGTACTTC. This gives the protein CASSLALLAGGVLQETQYF.

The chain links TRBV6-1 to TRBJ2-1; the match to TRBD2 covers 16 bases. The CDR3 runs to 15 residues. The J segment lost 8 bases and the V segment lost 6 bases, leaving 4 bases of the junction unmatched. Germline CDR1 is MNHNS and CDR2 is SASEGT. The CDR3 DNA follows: TGTGCCAGCAGCGGGGGACTAGCGGGAGGGTATGAGCAGTTCTTC. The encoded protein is CASSGGLAGGYEQFF.

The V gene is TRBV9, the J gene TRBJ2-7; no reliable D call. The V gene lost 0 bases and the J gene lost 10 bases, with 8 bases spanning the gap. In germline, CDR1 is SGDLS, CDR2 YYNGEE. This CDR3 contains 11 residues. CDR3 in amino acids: CASSVVTEQYF. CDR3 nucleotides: TGTGCCAGCAGCGTAGTTACTGAACAGTACTTC.

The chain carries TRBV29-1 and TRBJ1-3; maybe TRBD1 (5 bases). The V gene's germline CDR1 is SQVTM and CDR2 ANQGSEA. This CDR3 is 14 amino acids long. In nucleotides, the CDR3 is TGCGCCGGGGGTGAGCTTCCCTCTGGAAACACCATATATTTT. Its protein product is CAGGELPSGNTIYF.

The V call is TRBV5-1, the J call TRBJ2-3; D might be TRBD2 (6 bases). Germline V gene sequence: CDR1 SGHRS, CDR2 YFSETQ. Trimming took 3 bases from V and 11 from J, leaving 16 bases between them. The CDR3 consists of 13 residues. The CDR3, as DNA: TGCGCCAGCAGCTCGGCCTTCGGGAGTGGGCAGTATTTT. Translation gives CASSSAFGSGQYF.

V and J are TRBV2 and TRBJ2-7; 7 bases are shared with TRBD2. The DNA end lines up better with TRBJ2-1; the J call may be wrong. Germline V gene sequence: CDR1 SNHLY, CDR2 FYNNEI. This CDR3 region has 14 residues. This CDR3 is CASSDWELAGEQFF. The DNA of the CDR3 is TGTGCCAGCAGTGACTGGGAATTAGCGGGTGAGCAGTTCTTC.

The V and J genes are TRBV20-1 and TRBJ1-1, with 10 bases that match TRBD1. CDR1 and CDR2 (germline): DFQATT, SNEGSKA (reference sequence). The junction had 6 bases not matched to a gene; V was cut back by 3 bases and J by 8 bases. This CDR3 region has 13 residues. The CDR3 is CSASWTGGNEAFF. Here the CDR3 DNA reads TGCAGTGCTAGTTGGACAGGGGGGAACGAAGCTTTCTTT.